The sequence of this T cell receptor (beta chain) was determined in a study of monozygotic twins with inflammatory bowel disease. UMIs containing a 6-nucleotide sample barcode were added via template switching. TCRdb re-called the 5' RACE reads and gives one entry per CDR3 protein, without DNA. The sample features approximately 100,000 distinct CDR3 sequences, with 1.5% to 2% in its top ten. CDR3 length: 17 amino acids. CDR1 is SGHRS and CDR2 is YFSETQ in the germline V gene. V gene TRBV5-1 combines with J gene TRBJ1-5; TCRdb outputs TRBD1, but without DNA this stays unchecked. The clonotype originates from a human donor with ulcerative colitis or Crohn's disease, or a healthy co-twin of an affected twin (not recorded which). Sequenced sample: blood. The CDR3: CASSPRPSGRNNQPQHF.